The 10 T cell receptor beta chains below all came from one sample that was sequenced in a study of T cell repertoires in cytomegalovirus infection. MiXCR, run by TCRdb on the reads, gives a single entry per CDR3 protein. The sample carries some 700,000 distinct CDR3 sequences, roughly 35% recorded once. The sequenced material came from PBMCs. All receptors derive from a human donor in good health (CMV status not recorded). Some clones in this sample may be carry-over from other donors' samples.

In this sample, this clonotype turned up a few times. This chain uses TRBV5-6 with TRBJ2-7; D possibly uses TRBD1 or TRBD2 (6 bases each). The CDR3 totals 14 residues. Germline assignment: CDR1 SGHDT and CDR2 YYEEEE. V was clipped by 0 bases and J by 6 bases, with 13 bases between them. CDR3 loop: CASSLVPGAGEQYF. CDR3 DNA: TGTGCCAGCAGCTTGGTTCCGGGGGCCGGCGAGCAGTACTTC.

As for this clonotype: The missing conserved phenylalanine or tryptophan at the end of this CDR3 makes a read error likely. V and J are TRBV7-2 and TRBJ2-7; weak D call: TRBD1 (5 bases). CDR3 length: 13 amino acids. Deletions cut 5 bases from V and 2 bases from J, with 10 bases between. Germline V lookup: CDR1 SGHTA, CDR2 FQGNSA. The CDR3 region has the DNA TGTGCCAGCAGCAATGGACACACCTACGAGCAGTACTTA. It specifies CASSNGHTYEQYL.

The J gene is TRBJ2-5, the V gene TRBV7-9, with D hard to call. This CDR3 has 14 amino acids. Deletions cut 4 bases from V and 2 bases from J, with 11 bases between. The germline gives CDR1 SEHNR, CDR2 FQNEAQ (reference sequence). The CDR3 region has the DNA TGTGCCAGCAGCTCCGCCGGTGGGCAAGAGACCCAGTACTTC. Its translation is CASSSAGGQETQYF.

CDR3 in DNA: TGTGCCAGCAGTCGCTCCGCCGGGACAGGGTGGACTAGCACAGATACGCAGTATTTT. The encoded protein is CASSRSAGTGWTSTDTQYF. V and J are TRBV6-5 and TRBJ2-3, with 9 bases fitting TRBD1. The CDR3 loop spans 19 amino acids. J gave up 0 bases and V 5 bases, and 15 bases lay outside the gene matches. Germline V gene sequence: CDR1 MNHEY, CDR2 SVGAGI.

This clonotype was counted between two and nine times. CDR3 DNA sequence: TGTGCCAGCAGTGAGGGTGACAGGCGCCAGGGCTACACCTTC. Translation: CASSEGDRRQGYTF. The rearrangement joins TRBV6-4 to TRBJ1-2; D may be TRBD1 (6 bases). V was trimmed by 3 bases and J by 8 bases, leaving 16 bases between them. This CDR3 comprises 14 residues. CDR1 is MRHNA and CDR2 is SNTAGT in the germline V gene.

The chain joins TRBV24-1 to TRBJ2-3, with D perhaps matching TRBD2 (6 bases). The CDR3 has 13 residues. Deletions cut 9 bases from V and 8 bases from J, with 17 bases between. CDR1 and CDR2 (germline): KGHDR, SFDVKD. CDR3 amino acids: CATSGEVGGTQYF. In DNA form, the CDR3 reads TGTGCCACCTCGGGGGAGGTGGGGGGTACGCAGTATTTT.

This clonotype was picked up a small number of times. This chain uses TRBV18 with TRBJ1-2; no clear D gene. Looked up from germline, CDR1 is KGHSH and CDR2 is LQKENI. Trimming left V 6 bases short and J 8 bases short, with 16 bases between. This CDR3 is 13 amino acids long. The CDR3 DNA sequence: TGTGCCAGCTCCCTAGACGGAGACTCGGGCTACACCTTC. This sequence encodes CASSLDGDSGYTF. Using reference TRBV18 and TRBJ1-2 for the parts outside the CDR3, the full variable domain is NAGVMQNPRHLVRRRGQEARLRCSPMKGHSHVYWYRQLPEEGLKFMVYLQKENIIDESGMPKERFSAEFPKEGPSILRIQQVVRGDSAAYFCASSLDGDSGYTFGSGTRLTVV.

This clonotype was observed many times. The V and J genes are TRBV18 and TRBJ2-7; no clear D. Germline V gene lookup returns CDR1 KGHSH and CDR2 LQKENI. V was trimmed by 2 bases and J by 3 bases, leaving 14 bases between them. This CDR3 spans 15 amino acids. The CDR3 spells CASSPYRTDIYEQYF. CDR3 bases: TGTGCCAGCTCACCATATCGAACAGATATCTACGAGCAGTACTTC.

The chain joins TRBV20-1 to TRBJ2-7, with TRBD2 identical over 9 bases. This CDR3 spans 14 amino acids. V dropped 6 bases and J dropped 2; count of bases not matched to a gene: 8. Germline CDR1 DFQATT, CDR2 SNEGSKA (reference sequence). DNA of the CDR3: TGCAGTGCCCAGTTAGCGGGGGTTGCCTACGAGCAGTACTTC. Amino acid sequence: CSAQLAGVAYEQYF.

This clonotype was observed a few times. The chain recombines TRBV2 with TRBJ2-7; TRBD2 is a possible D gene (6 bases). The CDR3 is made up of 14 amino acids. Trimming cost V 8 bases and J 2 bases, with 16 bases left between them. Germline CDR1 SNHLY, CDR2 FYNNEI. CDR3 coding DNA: TGTGCCAGCGGTCCGGGAGCCATCCCCTACGAGCAGTACTTC. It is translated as CASGPGAIPYEQYF. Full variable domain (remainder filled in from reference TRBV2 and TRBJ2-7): EPEVTQTPSHQVTQMGQEVILRCVPISNHLYFYWYRQILGQKVEFLVSFYNNEISEKSEIFDDQFSVERPDGSNFTLKIRSTKLEDSAMYFCASGPGAIPYEQYFGPGTRLTVT.